A selection of T cell receptor beta chains follows, all from one sample in a study of T-cell memory formation after mild COVID-19. TCRdb recomputed calls from the 5' RACE reads with MiXCR, one row per CDR3 protein. The table shows about 340,000 distinct CDR3 sequences, with roughly an eighth occurring only once. The specimen sequenced was PBMCs or a T cell subset sorted from them (not recorded which). These receptors were collected from a man aged 18 to 30 who had mild COVID-19 (a few samples of this study predate the infection). Cell type and time point are not known. Both conserved end residues are part of each CDR3. D genes are given only for firm matches. The size field is filled for only some rows; it gives once, few, many or a size class.

D gene	clone size	V gene	J gene	CDR3 protein	CDR3 DNA
TRBD1	few	TRBV29-1	TRBJ2-3	CSGRTGLEGTDTQYF	TGCAGCGGTCGGACAGGGTTGGAAGGCACAGATACGCAGTATTTT
.	many	TRBV11-2	TRBJ2-3	CASSLYTSPTDTQYF	TGTGCCAGCAGCTTATACACATCCCCTACAGATACGCAGTATTTT
TRBD2	many	TRBV12-3/TRBV12-4	TRBJ2-3	CASSFTETSGTDTQYF	TGTGCCAGCAGTTTTACTGAGACTAGCGGCACAGATACGCAGTATTTT
TRBD2	.	TRBV5-4	TRBJ2-2	CASMASGPSRTGELFF	TGTGCCAGCATGGCTAGCGGACCCTCCCGCACCGGGGAGCTGTTTTTT
.	many	TRBV7-2	TRBJ2-2	CASSPPLGLADTGELFF	TGTGCCAGCAGCCCCCCCCTGGGGCTAGCCGACACCGGGGAGCTGTTTTTT
.	.	TRBV11-2	TRBJ2-5	CASSLSGRSQETQYF	TGTGCCAGCAGCTTATCGGGACGTAGCCAAGAGACCCAGTACTTC
TRBD1	.	TRBV5-1	TRBJ2-2	CASSSGQGVTGELFF	TGCGCCAGCAGCTCGGGACAGGGAGTCACCGGGGAGCTGTTTTTT
.	.	TRBV7-9	TRBJ1-1	CASSPTGTAFF	TGTGCCAGCAGTCCAACAGGGACAGCTTTCTTT
.	.	TRBV20-1	TRBJ2-5	CSARDVNRAYQETQYF	TGCAGTGCTAGAGATGTGAACAGAGCGTACCAAGAGACCCAGTACTTC
TRBD1	many	TRBV7-2	TRBJ2-7	CASSLASGQETYEQYF	TGTGCCAGCAGCTTAGCGTCGGGACAGGAGACCTACGAGCAGTACTTC
.	many	TRBV4-1	TRBJ1-5	CASSQGDGYQPQHF	TGCGCCAGCAGCCAGGGGGACGGATATCAGCCCCAGCATTTT
.	many	TRBV20-1	TRBJ1-1	CSARGQNTEAFF	TGCAGTGCTAGAGGACAGAACACTGAAGCTTTCTTT
.	.	TRBV7-2	TRBJ2-1	CASSPIRGVLDNEQFF	TGTGCCAGCAGCCCCATTAGGGGGGTACTGGACAATGAGCAGTTCTTC
.	.	TRBV28	TRBJ2-3	CASSTKDLGLDTQYF	TGTGCCAGCAGTACCAAGGACCTCGGTCTAGATACGCAGTATTTT
.	.	TRBV7-8	TRBJ2-1	CASSLVFRSYNEQFF	TGTGCCAGCAGCTTAGTCTTCCGCTCCTACAATGAGCAGTTCTTC
.	few	TRBV5-1	TRBJ2-1	CASNQQGGSYNEQFF	TGCGCCAGCAACCAACAGGGTGGGTCCTACAATGAGCAGTTCTTC
TRBD2	many	TRBV18	TRBJ2-7	CASSPTGGTTYEQYF	TGTGCCAGCTCACCCACGGGGGGGACGACCTACGAGCAGTACTTC
.	.	TRBV7-2	TRBJ2-1	CASSSSQEYNEQFF	TGTGCCAGCAGCTCTTCCCAGGAATACAATGAGCAGTTCTTC
.	.	TRBV10-2	TRBJ2-6	CASSEFTGSSGANVLTF	TGCGCCAGCAGTGAGTTCACAGGGTCTTCCGGGGCCAACGTCCTGACTTTC
.	few	TRBV12-3/TRBV12-4	TRBJ2-5	CASTSQLFRVPETQYF	TGTGCCAGCACTTCCCAACTCTTCAGGGTTCCGGAGACCCAGTACTTC
.	many	TRBV12-3/TRBV12-4	TRBJ1-3	CASSLAAAATIYF	TGTGCCAGCAGCTTAGCAGCAGCGGCCACCATATATTTT
.	many	TRBV12-3/TRBV12-4	TRBJ2-5	CASWGDGETQYF	TGTGCCAGCTGGGGGGATGGGGAGACCCAGTACTTC
TRBD1	few	TRBV5-4	TRBJ2-1	CASSLGRTGGINEQFF	TGTGCCAGCAGCTTGGGCCGGACAGGGGGCATTAATGAGCAGTTCTTC
.	.	TRBV12-3/TRBV12-4	TRBJ1-3	CASSYLAPSTGNTIYF	TGTGCCAGCAGCTACCTAGCCCCATCGACTGGAAACACCATATATTTT
.	few	TRBV6-5	TRBJ1-2	CASSSVLNYGYTF	TGTGCCAGCAGTTCGGTCCTTAACTATGGCTACACCTTC
.	.	TRBV10-3	TRBJ2-1	CAITRDASSYNEQFF	TGTGCCATCACCCGGGACGCCAGCTCCTACAATGAGCAGTTCTTC
.	many	TRBV6-2/TRBV6-3	TRBJ2-3	CASSFGDTQYF	TGTGCCAGCAGTTTTGGAGATACGCAGTATTTT
.	few	TRBV6-2/TRBV6-3	TRBJ2-7	CASRLTGSLSYEQYF	TGTGCCAGCCGTTTGACAGGCTCCCTCTCCTACGAGCAGTACTTC
.	few	TRBV5-4	TRBJ1-4	CASSTGPNEKLFF	TGTGCCAGCAGCACGGGACCTAATGAAAAACTGTTTTTT
TRBD2	.	TRBV9	TRBJ2-2	CASSAPGLADTGELFF	TGTGCCAGCAGCGCCCCGGGACTAGCGGACACCGGGGAGCTGTTTTTT
TRBD2	.	TRBV9	TRBJ2-3	CASSVLAGTRGGSTDTQYF	TGTGCCAGCAGCGTTTTAGCCGGGACTAGGGGAGGGAGCACAGATACGCAGTATTTT
.	.	TRBV18	TRBJ2-5	CASSPQWGRETQYF	TGTGCCAGCTCACCGCAGTGGGGGAGAGAGACCCAGTACTTC